This TCR beta chain was captured in a study of T cell responses to AZD1222 COVID-19 vaccine. Study in general: Samples with a second dose at about 4 or about 12 weeks were pooled together.

Sequencing was performed with immunoSEQ multiplex PCR; in TCRdb, only in-frame clones are kept and a portion is missing. Of 100,000 to 150,000 clones in the sample, 89% were seen once. Study-wide results and limits: Scientists sampled the repertoires only once the peak T cell response had passed.

Germline V gene data show CDR1 as LGHDT and CDR2 as YNNKEL (reference sequence). CDR3 length equals 16 residues. Trimming removed 3 bases from V and 0 bases from J, with 15 bases in between. About this clone itself: The antigen is not known.

The sequence derives from an adult in good health. J is TRBJ2-7 and V is TRBV3-1 (or the pseudogene TRBV3-2), with D perhaps given as TRBD1 or TRBD2 (6 bases each). The sequencing here drew on peripheral blood, taken on day 0 of AZD1222 vaccination. This CDR3 is CASSQRGGRSSYEQYF. CDR3 sequence (DNA): TGTGCCAGCAGCCAGAGAGGGGGGAGAAGCTCCTACGAGCAGTACTTC.